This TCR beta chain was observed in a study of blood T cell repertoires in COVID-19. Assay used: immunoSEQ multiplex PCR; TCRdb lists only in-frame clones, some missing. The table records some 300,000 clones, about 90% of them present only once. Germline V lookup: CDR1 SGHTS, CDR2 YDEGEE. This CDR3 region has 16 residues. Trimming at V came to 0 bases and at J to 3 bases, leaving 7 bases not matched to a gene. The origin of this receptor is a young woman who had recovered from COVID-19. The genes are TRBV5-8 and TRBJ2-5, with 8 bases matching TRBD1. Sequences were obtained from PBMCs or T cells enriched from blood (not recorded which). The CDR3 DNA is TGTGCCAGCAGCTTGGGACAGGGGCCTACTAAAGAGACCCAGTACTTC. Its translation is CASSLGQGPTKETQYF. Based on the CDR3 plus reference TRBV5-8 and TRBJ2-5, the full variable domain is EAGVTQSPTHLIKTRGQQATLRCSPISGHTSVYWYQQALGLGLQFLLWYDEGEERNRGNFPPRFSGRQFPNYSSELNVNALELEDSALYLCASSLGQGPTKETQYFGPGTRLLVL.